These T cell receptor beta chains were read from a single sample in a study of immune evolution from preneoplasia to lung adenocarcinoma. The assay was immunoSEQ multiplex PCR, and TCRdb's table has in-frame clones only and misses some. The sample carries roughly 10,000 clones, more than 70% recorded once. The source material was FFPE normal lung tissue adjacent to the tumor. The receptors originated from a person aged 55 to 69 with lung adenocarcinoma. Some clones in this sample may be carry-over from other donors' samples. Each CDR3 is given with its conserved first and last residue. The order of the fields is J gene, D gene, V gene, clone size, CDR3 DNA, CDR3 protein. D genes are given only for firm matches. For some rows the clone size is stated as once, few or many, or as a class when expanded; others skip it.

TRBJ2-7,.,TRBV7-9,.,TGTGCCAGCAGCTTAAGGTACGAGCAGTACTTC,CASSLRYEQYF
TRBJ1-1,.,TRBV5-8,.,TGTGCCAGCAGCTTTAAGACAAACACTGAAGCTTTCTTT,CASSFKTNTEAFF
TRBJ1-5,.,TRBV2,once,TGTGCCAGCAGTGAAATCGGAAATCAGCCCCAGCATTTT,CASSEIGNQPQHF
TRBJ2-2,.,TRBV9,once,TGTGCCAGCAGCGCCGAGAGGGGCAGGGCGGGCGGGGAGCTGTTTTTT,CASSAERGRAGGELFF
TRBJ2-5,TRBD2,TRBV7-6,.,TGTGCCAGCAGCTTACTTAGCGGGAGTCAAGAGACCCAGTACTTC,CASSLLSGSQETQYF
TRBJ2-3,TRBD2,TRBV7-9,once,TGTGCCAGCAGCTTCGGACAGACTAGCGGGACAGATACGCAGTATTTT,CASSFGQTSGTDTQYF
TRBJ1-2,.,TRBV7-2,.,TGTGCCAGCAGCTTCACGGAGGGCCGCTATGGCTACACCTTC,CASSFTEGRYGYTF
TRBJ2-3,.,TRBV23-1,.,TGCGCCAGCAGTCATCCCCTCCTAAGCACAGATACGCAGTATTTT,CASSHPLLSTDTQYF
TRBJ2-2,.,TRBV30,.,TGTGCCTGGAGTTTTACTCTAGACACCGGGGAGCTGTTTTTT,CAWSFTLDTGELFF
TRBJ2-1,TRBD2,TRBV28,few,TGTGCCAGCAGTTCAAGACTAGCGGGGGAGACCTACAATGAGCAGTTCTTC,CASSSRLAGETYNEQFF